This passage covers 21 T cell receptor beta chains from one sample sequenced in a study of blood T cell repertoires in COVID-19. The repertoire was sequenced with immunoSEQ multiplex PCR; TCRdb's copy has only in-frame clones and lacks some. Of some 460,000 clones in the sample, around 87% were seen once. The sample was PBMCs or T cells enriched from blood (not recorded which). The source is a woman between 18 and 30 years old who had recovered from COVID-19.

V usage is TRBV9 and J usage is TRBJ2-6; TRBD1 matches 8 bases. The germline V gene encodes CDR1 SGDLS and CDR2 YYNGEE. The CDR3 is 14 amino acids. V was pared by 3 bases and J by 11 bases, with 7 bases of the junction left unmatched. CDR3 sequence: CASSADRDTHVLTF. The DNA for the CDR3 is TGTGCCAGCAGCGCGGACAGGGACACCCACGTCCTGACTTTC.

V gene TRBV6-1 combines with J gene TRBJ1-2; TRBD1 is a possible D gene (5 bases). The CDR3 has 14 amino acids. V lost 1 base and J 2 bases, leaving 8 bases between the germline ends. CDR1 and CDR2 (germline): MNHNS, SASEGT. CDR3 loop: CASSEDQGNYGYTF. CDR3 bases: TGTGCCAGCAGTGAAGACCAGGGCAACTATGGCTACACCTTC.

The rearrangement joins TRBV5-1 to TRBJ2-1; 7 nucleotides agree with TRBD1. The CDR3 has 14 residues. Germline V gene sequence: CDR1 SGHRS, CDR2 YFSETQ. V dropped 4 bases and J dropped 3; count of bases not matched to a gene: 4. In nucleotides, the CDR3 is TGCGCCAGCAGCCATGGGACAGACTACAATGAGCAGTTCTTC. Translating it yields CASSHGTDYNEQFF.

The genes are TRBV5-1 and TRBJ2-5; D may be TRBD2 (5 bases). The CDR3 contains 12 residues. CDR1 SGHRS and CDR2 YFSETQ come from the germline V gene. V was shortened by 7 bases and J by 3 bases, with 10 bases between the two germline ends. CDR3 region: CASAGAKETQYF. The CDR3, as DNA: TGCGCCAGCGCGGGCGCCAAAGAGACCCAGTACTTC. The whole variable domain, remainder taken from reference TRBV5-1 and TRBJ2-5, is KAGVTQTPRYLIKTRGQQVTLSCSPISGHRSVSWYQQTPGQGLQFLFEYFSETQRNKGNFPGRFSGRQFSNSRSEMNVSTLELGDSALYLCASAGAKETQYFGPGTRLLVL.

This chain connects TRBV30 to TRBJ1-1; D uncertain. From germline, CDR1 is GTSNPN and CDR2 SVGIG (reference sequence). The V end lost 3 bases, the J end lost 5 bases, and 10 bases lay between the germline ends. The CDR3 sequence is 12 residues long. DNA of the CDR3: TGTGCCTGGAGCCGGTCGGGAACTGAAGCTTTCTTT. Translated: CAWSRSGTEAFF.

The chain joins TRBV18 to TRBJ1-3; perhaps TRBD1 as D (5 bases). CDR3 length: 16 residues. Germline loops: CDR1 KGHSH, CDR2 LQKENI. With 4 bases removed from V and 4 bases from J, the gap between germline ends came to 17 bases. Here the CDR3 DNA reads TGTGCCAGCTCACTACAGGTGCCTCTCAGAGGAAACACCATATATTTT. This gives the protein CASSLQVPLRGNTIYF. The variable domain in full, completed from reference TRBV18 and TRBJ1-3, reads NAGVMQNPRHLVRRRGQEARLRCSPMKGHSHVYWYRQLPEEGLKFMVYLQKENIIDESGMPKERFSAEFPKEGPSILRIQQVVRGDSAAYFCASSLQVPLRGNTIYFGEGSWLTVV.

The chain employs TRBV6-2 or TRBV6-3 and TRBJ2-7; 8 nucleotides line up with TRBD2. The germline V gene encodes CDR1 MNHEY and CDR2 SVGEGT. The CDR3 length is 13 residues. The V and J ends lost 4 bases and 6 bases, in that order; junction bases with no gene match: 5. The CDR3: CASSFTGGAEQYF. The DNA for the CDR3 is TGTGCCAGCAGTTTTACGGGGGGGGCCGAGCAGTACTTC.

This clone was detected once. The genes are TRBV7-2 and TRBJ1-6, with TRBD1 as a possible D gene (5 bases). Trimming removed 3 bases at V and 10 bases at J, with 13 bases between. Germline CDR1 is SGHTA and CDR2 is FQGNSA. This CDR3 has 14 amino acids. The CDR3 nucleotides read TGTGCCAGCAGCTTGGGGGGAGTAGGGTCACCCCTCCACTTT. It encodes CASSLGGVGSPLHF.

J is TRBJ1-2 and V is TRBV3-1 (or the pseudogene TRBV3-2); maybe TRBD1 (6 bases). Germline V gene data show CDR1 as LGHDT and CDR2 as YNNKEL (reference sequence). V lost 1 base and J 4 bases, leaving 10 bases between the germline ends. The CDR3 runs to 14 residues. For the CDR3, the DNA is TGTGCCAGCAGCCAAGCAGACAGGACCTATGGCTACACCTTC. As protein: CASSQADRTYGYTF.

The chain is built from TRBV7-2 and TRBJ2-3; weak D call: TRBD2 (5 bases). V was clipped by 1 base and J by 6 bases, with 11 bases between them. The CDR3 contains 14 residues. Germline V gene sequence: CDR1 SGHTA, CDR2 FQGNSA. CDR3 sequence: CASSLERGGDTQYF. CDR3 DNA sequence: TGTGCCAGCAGCTTAGAACGGGGTGGCGATACGCAGTATTTT.

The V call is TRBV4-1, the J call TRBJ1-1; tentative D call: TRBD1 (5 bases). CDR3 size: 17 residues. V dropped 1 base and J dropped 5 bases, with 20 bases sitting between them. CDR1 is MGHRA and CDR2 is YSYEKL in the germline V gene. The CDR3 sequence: CASSQGWGRRGGTEAFF. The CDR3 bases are TGCGCCAGCAGCCAAGGCTGGGGACGTCGGGGAGGGACTGAAGCTTTCTTT.

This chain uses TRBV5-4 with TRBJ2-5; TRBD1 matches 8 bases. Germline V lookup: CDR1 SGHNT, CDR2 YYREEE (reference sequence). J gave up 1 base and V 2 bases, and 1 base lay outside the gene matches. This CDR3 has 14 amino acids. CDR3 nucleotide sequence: TGTGCCAGCAGCTTCGGACAGGGCCAAGAGACCCAGTACTTC. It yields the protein CASSFGQGQETQYF.

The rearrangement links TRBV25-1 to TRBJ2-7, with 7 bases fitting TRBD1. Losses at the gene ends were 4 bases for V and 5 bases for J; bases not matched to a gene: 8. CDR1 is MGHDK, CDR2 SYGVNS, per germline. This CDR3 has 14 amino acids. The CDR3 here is CASSGRQGKHEQYF. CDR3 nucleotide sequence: TGTGCCAGCAGTGGAAGACAGGGCAAGCACGAGCAGTACTTC.

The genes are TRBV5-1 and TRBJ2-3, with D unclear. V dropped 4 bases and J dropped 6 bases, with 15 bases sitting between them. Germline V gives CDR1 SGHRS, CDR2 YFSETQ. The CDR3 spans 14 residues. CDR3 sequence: CASSLSESIDTQYF. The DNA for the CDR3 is TGCGCCAGCAGCCTGAGCGAGTCTATTGATACGCAGTATTTT.

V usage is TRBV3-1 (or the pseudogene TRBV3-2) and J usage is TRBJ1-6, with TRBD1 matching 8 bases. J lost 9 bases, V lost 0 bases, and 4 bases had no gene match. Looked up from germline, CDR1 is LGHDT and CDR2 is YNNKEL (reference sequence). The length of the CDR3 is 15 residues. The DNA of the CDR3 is TGTGCCAGCAGCCAAGAAGGACAGGGTGGTTCACCCCTCCACTTT. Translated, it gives CASSQEGQGGSPLHF.

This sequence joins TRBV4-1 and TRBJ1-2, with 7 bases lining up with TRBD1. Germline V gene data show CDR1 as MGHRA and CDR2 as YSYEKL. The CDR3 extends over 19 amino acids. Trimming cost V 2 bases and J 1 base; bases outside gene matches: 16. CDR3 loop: CASSQSNNLGTAINYGYTF. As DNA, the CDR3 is TGCGCCAGCAGCCAAAGTAACAATCTGGGGACAGCTATTAACTATGGCTACACCTTC.

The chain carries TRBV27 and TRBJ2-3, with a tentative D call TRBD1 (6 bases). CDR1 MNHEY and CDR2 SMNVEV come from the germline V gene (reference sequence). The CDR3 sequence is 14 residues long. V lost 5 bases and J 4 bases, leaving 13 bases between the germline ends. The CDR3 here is CASSLLRGSDTQYF. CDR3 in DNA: TGTGCCAGCAGTCTCCTCAGGGGTTCAGATACGCAGTATTTT.

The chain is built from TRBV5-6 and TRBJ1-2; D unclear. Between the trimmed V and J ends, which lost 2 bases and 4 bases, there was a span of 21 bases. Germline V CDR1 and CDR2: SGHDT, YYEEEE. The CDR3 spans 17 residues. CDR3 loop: CASSFSAWRAYFYGYTF. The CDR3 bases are TGTGCCAGCAGCTTTTCCGCTTGGAGGGCTTACTTCTATGGCTACACCTTC.

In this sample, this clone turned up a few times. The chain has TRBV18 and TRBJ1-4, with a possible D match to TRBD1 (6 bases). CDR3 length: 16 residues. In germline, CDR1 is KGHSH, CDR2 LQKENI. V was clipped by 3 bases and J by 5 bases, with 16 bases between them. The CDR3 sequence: CASSPRSAQGNEKLFF. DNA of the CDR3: TGTGCCAGCTCACCCAGGTCGGCCCAGGGGAATGAAAAACTGTTTTTT.

For the CDR3, the DNA is TGTGCCAGCAGCTCACGAGACGTAAGCGGGGGGGAGACCCAGTACTTC. Encoded protein: CASSSRDVSGGETQYF. The V call is TRBV9, the J call TRBJ2-5; 9 positions match TRBD2. The ends lost 4 bases at V and 5 bases at J; junction bases unmatched: 12. The CDR3 is 16 amino acids. Germline V gene lookup returns CDR1 SGDLS and CDR2 YYNGEE.

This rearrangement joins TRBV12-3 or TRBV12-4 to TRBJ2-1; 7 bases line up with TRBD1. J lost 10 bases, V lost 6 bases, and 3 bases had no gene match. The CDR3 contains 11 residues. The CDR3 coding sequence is TGTGCCAGCAGCTACAGGGGAGAGCAGTTCTTC. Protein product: CASSYRGEQFF.